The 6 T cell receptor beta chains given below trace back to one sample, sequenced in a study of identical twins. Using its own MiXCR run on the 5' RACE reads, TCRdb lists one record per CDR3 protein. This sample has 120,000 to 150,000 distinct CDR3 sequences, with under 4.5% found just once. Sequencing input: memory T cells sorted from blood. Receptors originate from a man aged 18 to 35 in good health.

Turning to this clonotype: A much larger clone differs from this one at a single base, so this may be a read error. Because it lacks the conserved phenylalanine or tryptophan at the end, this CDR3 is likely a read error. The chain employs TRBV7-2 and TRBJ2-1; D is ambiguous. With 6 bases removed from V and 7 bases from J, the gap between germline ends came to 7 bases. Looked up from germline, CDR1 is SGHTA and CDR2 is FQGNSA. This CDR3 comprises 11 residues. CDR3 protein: CASRWGNEQFL. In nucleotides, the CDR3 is TGTGCCAGCAGATGGGGAAATGAGCAGTTCCTC.

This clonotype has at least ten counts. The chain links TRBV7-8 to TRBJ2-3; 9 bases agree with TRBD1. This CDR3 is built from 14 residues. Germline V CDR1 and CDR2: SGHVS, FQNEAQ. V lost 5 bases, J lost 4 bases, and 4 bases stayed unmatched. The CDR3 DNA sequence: TGTGCCAGCAGCGGTCGGGACAGGGCAGATACGCAGTATTTT. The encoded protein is CASSGRDRADTQYF.

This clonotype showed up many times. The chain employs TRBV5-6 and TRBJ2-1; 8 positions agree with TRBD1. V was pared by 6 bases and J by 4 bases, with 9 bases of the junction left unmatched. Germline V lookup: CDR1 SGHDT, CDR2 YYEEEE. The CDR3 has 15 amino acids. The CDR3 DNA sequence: TGTGCCAGCAAGTTACTTGGGACAGGATACAATGAGCAGTTCTTC. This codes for CASKLLGTGYNEQFF.

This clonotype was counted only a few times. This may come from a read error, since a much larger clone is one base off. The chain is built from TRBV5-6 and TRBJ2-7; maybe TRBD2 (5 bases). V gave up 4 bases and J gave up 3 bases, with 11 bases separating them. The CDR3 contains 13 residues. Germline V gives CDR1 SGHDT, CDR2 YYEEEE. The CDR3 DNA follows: TGTGCCAGCAGCCCCATAAGCGGCTACGAGCAGTACTTC. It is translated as CASSPISGYEQYF.

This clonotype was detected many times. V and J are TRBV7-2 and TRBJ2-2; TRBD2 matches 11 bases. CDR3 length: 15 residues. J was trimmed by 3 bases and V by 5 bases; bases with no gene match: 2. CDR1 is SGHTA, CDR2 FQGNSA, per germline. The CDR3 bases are TGTGCCAGCAGCCAGGGACTAGCGGACACCGGGGAGCTGTTTTTT. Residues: CASSQGLADTGELFF.

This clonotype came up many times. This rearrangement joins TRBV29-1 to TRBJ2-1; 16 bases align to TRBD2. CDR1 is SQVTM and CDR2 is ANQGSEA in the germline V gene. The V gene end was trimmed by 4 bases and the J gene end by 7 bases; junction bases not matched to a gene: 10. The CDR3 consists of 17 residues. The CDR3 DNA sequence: TGCAGCGTTGCGGGACTAGCGGGAGGGGGCGGGACGAATGAGCAGTTCTTC. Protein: CSVAGLAGGGGTNEQFF.